This paragraph reports one T cell receptor (beta chain). The data were taken from a study of CXCR3 chemokines and chemotherapy response in bladder cancer. Via MiXCR, TCRdb re-called the PCR reads, giving one row per CDR3 protein. The sample lists 3,000 to 3,500 distinct CDR3 sequences, more than 25% seen once, with approximately 13% in the top ten. This CDR3 contains 18 residues. The germline V gene encodes CDR1 MNHEY and CDR2 SVGEGT. V shed 5 bases, J shed 0 bases, and the junction held 12 bases outside the gene matches. The receptor comes from a human donor with bladder cancer that did not respond to neoadjuvant chemotherapy. The material was obtained from a patient whose treatment included neoadjuvant chemotherapy. V and J are TRBV6-2 or TRBV6-3 and TRBJ2-4, with TRBD2 matching 8 bases. CDR3 amino acids: CASSVGGGPWVAKNIQYF. DNA for the CDR3: TGTGCCAGCAGTGTTGGCGGGGGGCCCTGGGTAGCCAAAAACATTCAGTACTTC.